The TCR beta chain under discussion was sequenced for a study of cytomegalovirus exposure and HLA in healthy donors. The PCR used 60 Vbeta and 13 Jbeta primers. Profiled with immunoSEQ multiplex PCR; TCRdb holds only in-frame clones, not every one. The sample has around 300,000 clones; roughly two thirds are singletons. Regarding the study as a whole: In vitro checks showed that a few CMV-associated chains really do target CMV antigens. Presence/absence analyses assumed roughly uniform sequencing depth across donors, which may not hold.

This clone has only one observation. Its antigen is currently unknown. The CDR3 spans 16 residues. Germline values: CDR1 MGHRA, CDR2 YSYEKL. This sequence was found in a female donor in good health and CMV-seronegative. This chain links TRBV4-1 with TRBJ2-5; TRBD2 matches 7 bases. The DNA matches TRBJ2-7 better at its end, which makes the J call doubtful. Sequencing was done on a sample of PBMCs. In DNA form, the CDR3 reads TGCGCCAGCAGCCAAGGGTCTAGCGGATCGACCTACGAGCAGTACTTC. This gives the protein CASSQGSSGSTYEQYF.